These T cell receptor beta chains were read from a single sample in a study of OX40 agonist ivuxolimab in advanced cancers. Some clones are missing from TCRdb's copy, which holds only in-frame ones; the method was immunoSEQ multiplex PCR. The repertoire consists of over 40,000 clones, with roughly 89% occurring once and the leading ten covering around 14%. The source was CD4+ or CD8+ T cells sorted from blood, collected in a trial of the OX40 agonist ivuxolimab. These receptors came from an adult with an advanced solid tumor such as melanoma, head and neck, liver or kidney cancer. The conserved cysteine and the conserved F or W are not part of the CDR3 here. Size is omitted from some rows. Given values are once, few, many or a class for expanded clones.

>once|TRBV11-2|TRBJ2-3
ASSFRDRDWDTQY
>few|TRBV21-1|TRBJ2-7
ATSLQPYEQY
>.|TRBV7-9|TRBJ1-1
ASSLGSNTEAF
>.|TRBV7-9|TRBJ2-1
ASPGANEQF
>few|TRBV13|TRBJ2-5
ASSWKETQY
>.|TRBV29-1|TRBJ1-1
SALPRTGTEAF
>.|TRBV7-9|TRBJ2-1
ASLGGYNEQF
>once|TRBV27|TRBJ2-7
ASSPWLGYEQY
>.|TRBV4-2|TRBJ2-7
ASSLGGQTYEQY
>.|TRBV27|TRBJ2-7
ASSLSTASYEQY